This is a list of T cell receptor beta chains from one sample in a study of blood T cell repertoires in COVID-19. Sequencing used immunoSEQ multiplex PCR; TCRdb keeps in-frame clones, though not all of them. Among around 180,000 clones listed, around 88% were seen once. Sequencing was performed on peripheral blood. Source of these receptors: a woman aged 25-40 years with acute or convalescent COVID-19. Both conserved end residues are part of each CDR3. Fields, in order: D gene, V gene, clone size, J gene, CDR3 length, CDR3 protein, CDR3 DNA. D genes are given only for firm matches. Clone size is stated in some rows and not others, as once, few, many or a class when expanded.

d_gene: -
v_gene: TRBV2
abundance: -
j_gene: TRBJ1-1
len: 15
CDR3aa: CASSVEAGAYLEAFF
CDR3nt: TGTGCCAGCAGTGTCGAGGCAGGGGCTTACCTTGAAGCTTTCTTT

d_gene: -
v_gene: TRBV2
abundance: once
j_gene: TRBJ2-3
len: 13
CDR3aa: CASTVYSTDTQYF
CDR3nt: TGTGCCAGCACGGTCTATAGCACAGATACGCAGTATTTT

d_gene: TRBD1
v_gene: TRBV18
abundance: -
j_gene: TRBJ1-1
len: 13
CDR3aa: CASSGDRNTEAFF
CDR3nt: TGTGCCAGCTCGGGGGACAGGAACACTGAAGCTTTCTTT

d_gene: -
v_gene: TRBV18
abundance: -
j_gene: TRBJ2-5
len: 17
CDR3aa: CASSLTGTGGPQETQYF
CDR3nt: TGTGCCAGCTCACTTACCGGGACCGGGGGGCCCCAAGAGACCCAGTACTTC

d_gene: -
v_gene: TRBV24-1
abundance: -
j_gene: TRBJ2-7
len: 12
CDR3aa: CATAENPYEQYF
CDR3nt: TGTGCCACCGCGGAGAACCCCTACGAGCAGTACTTC

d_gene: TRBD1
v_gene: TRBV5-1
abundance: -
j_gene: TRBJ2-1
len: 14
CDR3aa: CASSPGTGSVEQFF
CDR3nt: TGCGCCAGCAGCCCCGGGACAGGGTCGGTTGAGCAGTTCTTC

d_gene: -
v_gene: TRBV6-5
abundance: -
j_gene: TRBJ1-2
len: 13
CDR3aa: CASNQALRGGYTF
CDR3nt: TGTGCCAGCAACCAGGCCCTACGGGGTGGCTACACCTTC

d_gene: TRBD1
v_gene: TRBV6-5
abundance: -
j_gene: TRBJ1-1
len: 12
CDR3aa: CAGGQGYTEAFF
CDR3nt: TGTGCCGGGGGACAGGGGTACACTGAAGCTTTCTTT

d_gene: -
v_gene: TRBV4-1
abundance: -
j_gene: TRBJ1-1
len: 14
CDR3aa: CASSLQGPDTEAFF
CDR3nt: TGCGCCAGCAGCCTGCAGGGTCCTGACACTGAAGCTTTCTTT

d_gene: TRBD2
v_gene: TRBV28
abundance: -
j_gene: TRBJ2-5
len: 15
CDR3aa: CATAPTSGIGETQYF
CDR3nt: TGTGCCACCGCGCCGACTAGCGGGATAGGAGAGACCCAGTACTTC

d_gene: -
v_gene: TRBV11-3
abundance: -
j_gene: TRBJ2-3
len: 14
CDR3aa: CASSLGSGTDTQYF
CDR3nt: TGTGCCAGCAGCTTAGGGTCAGGGACAGATACGCAGTATTTT

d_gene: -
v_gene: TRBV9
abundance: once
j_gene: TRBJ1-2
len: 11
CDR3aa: CASSVAGGYTF
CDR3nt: TGTGCCAGCAGCGTGGCAGGTGGCTACACCTTC

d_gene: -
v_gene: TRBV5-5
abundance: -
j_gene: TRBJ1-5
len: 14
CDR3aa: CASSFSGNDQPQHF
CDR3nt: TGTGCCAGCAGCTTTTCGGGGAACGATCAGCCCCAGCATTTT

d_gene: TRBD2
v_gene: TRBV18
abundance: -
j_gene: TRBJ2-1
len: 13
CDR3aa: CASSLTSGSLEFF
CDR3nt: TGTGCCAGCTCACTGACTAGCGGGAGTCTGGAGTTCTTC

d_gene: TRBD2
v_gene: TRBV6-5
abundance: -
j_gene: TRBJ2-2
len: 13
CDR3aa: CASRTSGTGELFF
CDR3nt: TGTGCCAGTCGGACTAGCGGCACCGGGGAGCTGTTTTTT

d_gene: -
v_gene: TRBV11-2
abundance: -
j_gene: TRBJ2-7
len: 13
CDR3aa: CASSLTAGQKSNF
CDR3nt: TGTGCCAGCAGCCTAACCGCGGGACAGAAGAGTAACTTC

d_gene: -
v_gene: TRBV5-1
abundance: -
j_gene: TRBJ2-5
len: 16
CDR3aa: CASSLDLGLSKETQYF
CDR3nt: TGCGCCAGCAGCTTGGACCTAGGACTAAGTAAAGAGACCCAGTACTTC

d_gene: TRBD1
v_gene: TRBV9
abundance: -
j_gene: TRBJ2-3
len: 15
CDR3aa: CASSVDRGRGDTQYF
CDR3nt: TGTGCCAGCAGCGTAGACAGGGGGCGAGGAGATACGCAGTATTTT

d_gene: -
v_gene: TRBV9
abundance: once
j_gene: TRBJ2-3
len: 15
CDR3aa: CASSVASSRWDTQYF
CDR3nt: TGTGCCAGCAGCGTAGCGTCTTCCCGGTGGGATACGCAGTATTTT

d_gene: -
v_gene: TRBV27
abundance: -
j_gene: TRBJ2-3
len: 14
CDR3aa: CASSFLRGTDTQYF
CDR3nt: TGTGCCAGCAGTTTTTTGCGGGGCACAGATACGCAGTATTTT

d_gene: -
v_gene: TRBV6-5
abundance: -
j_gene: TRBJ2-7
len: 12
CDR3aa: CASQAKVYEQYF
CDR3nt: TGTGCCAGCCAGGCGAAAGTTTACGAGCAGTACTTC

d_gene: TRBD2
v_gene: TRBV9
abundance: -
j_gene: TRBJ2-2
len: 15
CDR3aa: CASSDQAGGTGELFF
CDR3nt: TGTGCCAGCAGTGACCAAGCGGGAGGCACCGGGGAGCTGTTTTTT

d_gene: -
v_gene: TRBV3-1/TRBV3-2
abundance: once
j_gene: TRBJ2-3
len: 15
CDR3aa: CASSQYATSTDTQYF
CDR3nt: TGTGCCAGCAGCCAATATGCGACTAGTACGGATACGCAGTATTTT

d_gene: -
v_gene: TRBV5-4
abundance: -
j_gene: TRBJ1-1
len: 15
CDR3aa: CASSLALGGVPEAFF
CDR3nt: TGTGCCAGCAGCTTGGCCTTAGGAGGGGTCCCTGAAGCTTTCTTT